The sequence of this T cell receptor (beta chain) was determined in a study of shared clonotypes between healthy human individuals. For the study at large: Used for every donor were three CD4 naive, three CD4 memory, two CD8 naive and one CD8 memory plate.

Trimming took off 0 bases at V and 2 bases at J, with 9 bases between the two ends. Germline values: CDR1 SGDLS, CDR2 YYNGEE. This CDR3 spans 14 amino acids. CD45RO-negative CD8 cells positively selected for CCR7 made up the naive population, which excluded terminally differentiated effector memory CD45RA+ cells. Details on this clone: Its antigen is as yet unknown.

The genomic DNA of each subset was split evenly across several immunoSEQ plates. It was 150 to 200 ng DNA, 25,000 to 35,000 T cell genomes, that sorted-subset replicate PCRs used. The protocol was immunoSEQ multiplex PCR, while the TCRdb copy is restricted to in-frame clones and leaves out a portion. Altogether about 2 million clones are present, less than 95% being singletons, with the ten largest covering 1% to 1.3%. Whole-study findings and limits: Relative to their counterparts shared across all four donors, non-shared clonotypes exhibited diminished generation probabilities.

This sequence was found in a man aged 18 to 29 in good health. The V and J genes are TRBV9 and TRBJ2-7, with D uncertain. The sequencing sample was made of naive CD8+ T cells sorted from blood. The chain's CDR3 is CASSVDAHTYEQYF. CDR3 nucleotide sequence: TGTGCCAGCAGCGTAGACGCCCACACCTACGAGCAGTACTTC. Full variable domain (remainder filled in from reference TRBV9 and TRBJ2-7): DSGVTQTPKHLITATGQRVTLRCSPRSGDLSVYWYQQSLDQGLQFLIQYYNGEERAKGNILERFSAQQFPDLHSELNLSSLELGDSALYFCASSVDAHTYEQYFGPGTRLTVT.